The T cell receptor beta chain under discussion was sequenced for a study of OX40 agonist ivuxolimab in advanced cancers. Overall study findings and caveats: CD8+ T cells were the subset that, on average, had more expanded clones than CD4+. Both CD4+ and CD8+ T cell populations in blood had undergone clonal expansion by week 6 at 0.1 to 3.0 mg/kg.

CDR3 length: 15 residues. V lost 6 bases, J lost 7 bases, and 16 bases lay in between. The V gene's germline CDR1 is MDHEN and CDR2 SYDVKM. Clones were read by immunoSEQ multiplex PCR, and TCRdb kept only the in-frame ones, dropping some. The sample lists some 100,000 clones; approximately 91% were seen once. With regard to this clone: Its matching antigen is unknown.

The input for sequencing was CD4+ or CD8+ T cells sorted from blood, taken in a trial of the OX40 agonist ivuxolimab. This receptor was obtained from an adult with an advanced solid tumor such as melanoma, head and neck, liver or kidney cancer. The rearrangement links TRBV28 to TRBJ1-6; D possibly corresponds to TRBD1 (5 bases). This CDR3 is CASSRGRAGNSPLHF. CDR3 nucleotide sequence: TGTGCCAGCAGCCGGGGGAGGGCTGGAAATTCACCCCTCCACTTT.